This TCR beta chain emerged from a study of a mutant IDH1 vaccine in newly diagnosed glioma. Across the whole study: Either 4-6 weeks after radiotherapy alone or alongside temozolomide, vaccination was begun. The earlier regimen, radiotherapy, temozolomide, or both, was most often both. Study outcomes and limitations: The vaccine induced immune responses, and these occurred in around 93% of patients.

Time point indicated: week 11, during vaccination. It was 300 ug of mutant IDH1 20-mer peptide that made up each vaccine dose, given with topical imiquimod. Donor tumors were new WHO grade 3 or 4 IDH1-mutant, ATRX-lost astrocytomas. TCRdb's copy holds only in-frame clones and misses some; the assay was immunoSEQ multiplex PCR. The sample carries tens of thousands of clones, about four fifths recorded once. The J segment lost 7 bases and the V segment lost 2 bases, leaving 3 bases of the junction unmatched. This CDR3 has 14 residues. CDR1 is SGHTA, CDR2 FQGTGA, per germline. Regarding this clone: Its antigen remains unidentified.

The receptor's source is a man aged 50-60 years with glioma. The sequences come from PBMCs, collected from a glioma patient whose treatment included an IDH1 peptide vaccine. This chain links TRBV7-3 with TRBJ2-1, with 9 bases that match TRBD2. CDR3 sequence reads: CASSLGGGANEQFF. CDR3 DNA: TGTGCCAGCAGCTTAGGCGGGGGGGCGAATGAGCAGTTCTTC.